These 23 T cell receptor beta chains share one sample of origin, sequenced in a study of glioma-infiltrating T cells after dendritic cell vaccination (dated by TCRdb to the mid-2010s). Library preparation was by the immunoSEQ multiplex PCR assay. TCRdb retrieved this table from immuneACCESS and kept in-frame rearrangements only. Not all clones are present; in checked studies, unresolved V genes account for under half, and no reason is known for the remainder. In this sample the table shows roughly 100,000 clones, about four fifths of which occur a single time. The ten largest account for less than 15% of the sample. The sequencing used blood, collected before dendritic cell vaccination. These receptors were obtained from a human donor with glioblastoma.

The chain uses TRBV5-1 and TRBJ2-3; 11 bases are shared with TRBD2. Germline trimming cut 7 bases from V and 6 bases from J; bases unmatched to any gene: 7. The CDR3 loop spans 14 amino acids. The germline gives CDR1 SGHRS, CDR2 YFSETQ. Here the CDR3 reads CASDLAGGGDTQYF. CDR3 nucleotide sequence: TGCGCCAGCGATCTAGCGGGGGGCGGTGATACGCAGTATTTT.

The chain is built from TRBV2 and TRBJ1-5; TRBD1 matches at 9 bases. J gave up 4 bases and V 3 bases, and 13 bases lay outside the gene matches. Germline assignment: CDR1 SNHLY and CDR2 FYNNEI. The CDR3 has 18 residues. CDR3 sequence: CASSDGRQGGHGNQPQHF. CDR3 coding DNA: TGTGCCAGCAGTGACGGCAGACAGGGGGGCCATGGGAATCAGCCCCAGCATTTT.

This clone was observed a handful of times. The V and J genes are TRBV4-1 and TRBJ2-5, with 10 positions matching TRBD2. Germline V CDR1 and CDR2: MGHRA, YSYEKL. V lost 1 base, J lost 5 bases, and 7 bases stayed unmatched. The CDR3 loop spans 16 amino acids. In DNA, the CDR3 is TGCGCCAGCAGCCAAGGGGCTAGCGGGGGTGGGGAGACCCAGTACTTC. It encodes CASSQGASGGGETQYF.

V usage is TRBV4-2 and J usage is TRBJ1-5, with D perhaps TRBD1 (6 bases). The V end lost 1 base, the J end lost 2 bases, and 9 bases lay between the germline ends. The V gene's germline CDR1 is LGHNA and CDR2 YNFKEQ. This CDR3 has 15 residues. The CDR3 reads CASSQVDRGNQPQHF. The CDR3 DNA is TGTGCCAGCAGCCAAGTGGACAGAGGCAATCAGCCCCAGCATTTT.

The chain carries TRBV30 and TRBJ1-4; a weak D match, TRBD1 (6 bases). This CDR3 has 14 amino acids. Deletions cut 2 bases from V and 4 bases from J, with 11 bases between. Per germline, CDR1 GTSNPN and CDR2 SVGIG (reference sequence). The CDR3 coding sequence is TGTGCCTGGAGTCAGACAGGATTTAATGAAAAACTGTTTTTT. Protein product: CAWSQTGFNEKLFF.

The genes are TRBV10-3 and TRBJ2-3; 10 nucleotides align to TRBD2. J was trimmed by 6 bases and V by 6 bases; bases with no gene match: 9. Per the germline V gene, CDR1 is ENHRY and CDR2 is SYGVKD. This CDR3 has 15 residues. The CDR3 sequence is CAISDSSGGHDTQYF. The CDR3 DNA sequence: TGTGCCATCAGCGACTCTAGCGGGGGTCACGATACGCAGTATTTT.

This chain uses TRBV13 with TRBJ2-7; a weak D match, TRBD2 (7 bases). Looked up from germline, CDR1 is PRHDT and CDR2 is FYEKMQ (reference sequence). V was shortened by 6 bases and J by 3 bases, with 21 bases between the two germline ends. This CDR3 region has 16 residues. CDR3 region: CASSEAGHSSIYEQYF. The CDR3 coding sequence is TGTGCCAGCAGTGAAGCGGGACACTCCTCCATCTACGAGCAGTACTTC.

This clone appeared a single time. The V and J genes are TRBV7-2 and TRBJ2-7; D is perhaps TRBD2 (6 bases). V lost 4 bases and J 0 bases, leaving 10 bases between the germline ends. From germline, CDR1 is SGHTA and CDR2 FQGNSA. The CDR3 runs 14 residues. The CDR3 region has the DNA TGTGCCAGCAGCTCCCCGGGAGACTCCTACGAGCAGTACTTC. Encoded protein: CASSSPGDSYEQYF.

The rearrangement uses TRBV5-5 and TRBJ1-2, with a possible D match to TRBD1 (6 bases). CDR3 length equals 14 residues. Germline CDR1 reads SGHKS; CDR2 reads YYEKEE (reference sequence). V was pared by 0 bases and J by 3 bases, with 9 bases between. The CDR3 sequence is CASSLVPGDYGYTF. The CDR3 nucleotides are TGTGCCAGCAGCTTGGTTCCAGGGGACTATGGCTACACCTTC.

The genes are TRBV7-2 and TRBJ2-7; 8 bases agree with TRBD2. The CDR3 is made up of 15 amino acids. V was pared by 2 bases and J by 2 bases, with 5 bases of the junction left unmatched. Germline V gives CDR1 SGHTA, CDR2 FQGNSA. CDR3 coding DNA: TGTGCCAGCAGCTTAAGCAGCGGGGGAGCCTACGAGCAGTACTTC. It specifies CASSLSSGGAYEQYF. Drawing the rest from reference TRBV7-2 and TRBJ2-7, the complete variable domain is GAGVSQSPSNKVTEKGKDVELRCDPISGHTALYWYRQSLGQGLEFLIYFQGNSAPDKSGLPSDRFSAERTGGSVSTLTIQRTQQEDSAVYLCASSLSSGGAYEQYFGPGTRLTVT.

The rearrangement links TRBV19 to TRBJ2-7; tentatively, D is TRBD1 (5 bases). V was pared by 1 base and J by 7 bases, with 14 bases between. The CDR3 extends over 14 amino acids. Germline V gene lookup returns CDR1 LNHDA and CDR2 SQIVND (reference sequence). Written as DNA, the CDR3 is TGTGCCAGTAGTATAGGAACAGGAAGGGGTGAGCAGTACTTC. Translating gives CASSIGTGRGEQYF. Drawing the rest from reference TRBV19 and TRBJ2-7, the complete variable domain is DGGITQSPKYLFRKEGQNVTLSCEQNLNHDAMYWYRQDPGQGLRLIYYSQIVNDFQKGDIAEGYSVSREKKESFPLTVTSAQKNPTAFYLCASSIGTGRGEQYFGPGTRLTVT.

In DNA, the CDR3 is TGTGCCAGCAGCGCCCGACAGGGGAGGGATTCACCCCTCCACTTT. Residues: CASSARQGRDSPLHF. J is TRBJ1-6 and V is TRBV7-2, with 8 bases identical to TRBD1. Looked up from germline, CDR1 is SGHTA and CDR2 is FQGNSA. With 5 bases clipped from V and 8 bases from J, the junction kept 8 bases outside the gene matches. The length of the CDR3 is 15 residues.

As concerns this clone: Distinct nucleotide sequences in the sample also encode this CDR3. The genes are TRBV18 and TRBJ2-7, with TRBD2 identical over 7 bases. Germline V gene data show CDR1 as KGHSH and CDR2 as LQKENI. The junction had 2 bases not matched to a gene; V was cut back by 2 bases and J by 1 base. The CDR3 totals 14 residues. The chain's CDR3 is CASSPGGVSYEQYF. The CDR3, as DNA: TGTGCCAGCTCACCAGGGGGGGTTTCCTACGAGCAGTACTTC.

On this clone itself: At one boundary the junction diverges from the germline segment, which might be a read error. The chain links TRBV10-3 to TRBJ2-7; 7 nucleotides align to TRBD1. This CDR3 is 16 amino acids long. Germline lookup yields CDR1 ENHRY and CDR2 SYGVKD. CDR3 region: CAISGVLGDRPYKQYF. The CDR3 DNA is TGTGCCATCAGTGGGGTTTTGGGGGACAGACCCTACAAGCAGTACTTC.

This sequence joins TRBV12-5 and TRBJ1-1; 7 nucleotides align to TRBD1. CDR1 is LGHNT, CDR2 FRNRAP, per germline. V lost 7 bases, J lost 4 bases, and 9 bases stayed unmatched. The CDR3 has 14 amino acids. CDR3 in DNA: TGTGCTAGTGTTCGAATGACAGGGCGCACTGAAGCTTTCTTT. Translated, it gives CASVRMTGRTEAFF.

The chain is built from TRBV19 and TRBJ1-1; 7 bases map to TRBD1. CDR1 LNHDA and CDR2 SQIVND come from the germline V gene (reference sequence). With V trimmed by 5 bases and J by 3 bases, 9 bases remained unmatched. This CDR3 spans 15 amino acids. In nucleotides, the CDR3 is TGTGCCAGTAGTCACCCACAGGGGCCTTACACTGAAGCTTTCTTT. It encodes CASSHPQGPYTEAFF.

The chain has TRBV6-6 and TRBJ1-5, with D perhaps TRBD1 (5 bases). The CDR3 is made up of 12 amino acids. Germline values: CDR1 MNHNY, CDR2 SVGAGI (reference sequence). The V gene lost 6 bases and the J gene lost 8 bases, with 11 bases spanning the gap. CDR3: CASSQTGKPQHF. In DNA form, the CDR3 reads TGTGCCAGCAGCCAAACAGGCAAGCCCCAGCATTTT.

As DNA, the CDR3 is TGCGCCAGCAGCCAAGACTCGGGGGGAATAAACATTCAGTACTTC. Encoded protein: CASSQDSGGINIQYF. The chain combines TRBV4-3 with TRBJ2-4, with 7 bases identical to TRBD2. Germline assignment: CDR1 LGHNA and CDR2 YSLEER. Trimming removed 0 bases from V and 6 bases from J; junction bases left unmatched: 5. The CDR3 has 15 amino acids.

The chain carries TRBV5-4 and TRBJ1-4; 7 bases are shared with TRBD1. Germline loops: CDR1 SGHNT, CDR2 YYREEE (reference sequence). This CDR3 has 15 residues. J lost 0 bases, V lost 4 bases, and 3 bases had no gene match. The CDR3 sequence: CASSNGQATNEKLFF. CDR3 DNA sequence: TGTGCCAGCAGCAACGGACAGGCAACTAATGAAAAACTGTTTTTT.

This rearrangement joins TRBV7-2 to TRBJ2-3; D not certain. The germline gives CDR1 SGHTA, CDR2 FQGNSA. Trimming left V 5 bases short and J 5 bases short, with 11 bases between. The CDR3 is made up of 13 amino acids. The CDR3 is CASSPDRVDTQYF. CDR3 DNA: TGTGCCAGCAGCCCAGACCGGGTAGATACGCAGTATTTT. Full variable domain (missing parts from reference TRBV7-2 and TRBJ2-3): GAGVSQSPSNKVTEKGKDVELRCDPISGHTALYWYRQSLGQGLEFLIYFQGNSAPDKSGLPSDRFSAERTGGSVSTLTIQRTQQEDSAVYLCASSPDRVDTQYFGPGTRLTVL.

The CDR3 sequence: CASTRSGENTEAFF. The CDR3 DNA reads as TGTGCCAGCACCCGTTCAGGGGAGAACACTGAAGCTTTCTTT. The gene calls are TRBV9 and TRBJ1-1; a possible D gene is TRBD1 (6 bases). Germline V gene sequence: CDR1 SGDLS, CDR2 YYNGEE. Deletions cut 6 bases from V and 1 base from J, with 13 bases between. The CDR3 extends over 14 amino acids.

V is TRBV6-5 and J is TRBJ2-1; TRBD2 might be the D (6 bases). Trimming left V 5 bases short and J 2 bases short, with 7 bases between. Germline CDR1 reads MNHEY; CDR2 reads SVGAGI. This CDR3 comprises 13 residues. CDR3 DNA: TGTGCCAGCAGTCGACTAGCCTACAATGAGCAGTTCTTC. This sequence encodes CASSRLAYNEQFF.

This chain links TRBV5-4 with TRBJ2-3; 9 bases agree with TRBD2. Germline CDR1 and CDR2: SGHNT and YYREEE (reference sequence). The ends lost 3 bases at V and 2 bases at J; junction bases unmatched: 4. This CDR3 region has 15 residues. The CDR3 loop reads CASSSTSGFTDTQYF. The DNA for the CDR3 is TGTGCCAGCAGCTCGACTAGCGGATTCACAGATACGCAGTATTTT.